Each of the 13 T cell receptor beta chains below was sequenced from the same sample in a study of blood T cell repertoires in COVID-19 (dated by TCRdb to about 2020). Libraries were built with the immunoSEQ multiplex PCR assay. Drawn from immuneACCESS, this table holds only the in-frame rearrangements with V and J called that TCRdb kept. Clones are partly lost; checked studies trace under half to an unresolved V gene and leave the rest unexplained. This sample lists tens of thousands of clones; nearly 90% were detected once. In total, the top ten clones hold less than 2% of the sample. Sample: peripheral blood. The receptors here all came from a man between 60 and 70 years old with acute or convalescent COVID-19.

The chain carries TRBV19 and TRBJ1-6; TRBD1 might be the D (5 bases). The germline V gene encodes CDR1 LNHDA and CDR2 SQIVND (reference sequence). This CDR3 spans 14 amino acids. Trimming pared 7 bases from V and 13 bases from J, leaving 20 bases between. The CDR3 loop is CASNSAAGGSPLHF. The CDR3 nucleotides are TGTGCCAGTAATTCGGCGGCCGGGGGGTCGCCCCTCCACTTT. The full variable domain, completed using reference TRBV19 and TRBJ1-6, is DGGITQSPKYLFRKEGQNVTLSCEQNLNHDAMYWYRQDPGQGLRLIYYSQIVNDFQKGDIAEGYSVSREKKESFPLTVTSAQKNPTAFYLCASNSAAGGSPLHFGNGTRLTVT.

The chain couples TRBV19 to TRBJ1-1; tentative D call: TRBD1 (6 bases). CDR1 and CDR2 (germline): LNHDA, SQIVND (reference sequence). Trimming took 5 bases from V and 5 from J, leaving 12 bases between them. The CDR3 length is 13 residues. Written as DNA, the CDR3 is TGTGCCAGTAGTTTAATAGGGGGAACTGAAGCTTTCTTT. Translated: CASSLIGGTEAFF.

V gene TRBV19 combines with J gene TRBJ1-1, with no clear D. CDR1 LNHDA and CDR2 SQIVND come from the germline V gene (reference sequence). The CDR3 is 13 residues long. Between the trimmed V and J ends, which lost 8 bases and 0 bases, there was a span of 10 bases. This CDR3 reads CASGQVMNTEAFF. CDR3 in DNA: TGTGCCAGTGGCCAGGTCATGAACACTGAAGCTTTCTTT.

The CDR3 DNA reads as TGTGCCAGCAGCCCGGGGACAGGACCGCTAAACACCATATATTTT. Its protein product is CASSPGTGPLNTIYF. The V gene is TRBV7-2, the J gene TRBJ1-3; 8 bases line up with TRBD1. The CDR3 length is 15 residues. J lost 6 bases, V lost 5 bases, and 9 bases had no gene match. Germline V gene lookup returns CDR1 SGHTA and CDR2 FQGNSA.

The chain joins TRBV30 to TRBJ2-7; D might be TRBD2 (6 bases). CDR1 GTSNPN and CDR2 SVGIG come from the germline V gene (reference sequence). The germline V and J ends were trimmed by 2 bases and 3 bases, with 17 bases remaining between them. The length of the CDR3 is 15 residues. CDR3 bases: TGTGCCTGGAGTCCAATTTCCAGCGGGCGCTACGAGCAGTACTTC. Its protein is CAWSPISSGRYEQYF. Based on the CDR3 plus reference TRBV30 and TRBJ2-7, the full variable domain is SQTIHQWPATLVQPVGSPLSLECTVEGTSNPNLYWYRQAAGRGLQLLFYSVGIGQISSEVPQNLSASRPQDRQFILSSKKLLLSDSGFYLCAWSPISSGRYEQYFGPGTRLTVT.

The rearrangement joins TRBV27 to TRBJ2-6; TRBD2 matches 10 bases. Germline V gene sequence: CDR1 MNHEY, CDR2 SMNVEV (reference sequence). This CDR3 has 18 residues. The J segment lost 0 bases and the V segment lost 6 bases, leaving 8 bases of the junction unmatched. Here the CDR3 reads CASSSILAGFSGANVLTF. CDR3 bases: TGTGCCAGCAGCTCGATACTAGCGGGATTCTCTGGGGCCAACGTCCTGACTTTC.

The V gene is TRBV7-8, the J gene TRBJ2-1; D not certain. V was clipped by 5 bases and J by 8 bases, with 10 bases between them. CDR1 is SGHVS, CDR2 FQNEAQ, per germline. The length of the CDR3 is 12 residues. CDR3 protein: CASSQTTYEQFF. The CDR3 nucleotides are TGTGCCAGCAGCCAAACTACGTATGAGCAGTTCTTC.

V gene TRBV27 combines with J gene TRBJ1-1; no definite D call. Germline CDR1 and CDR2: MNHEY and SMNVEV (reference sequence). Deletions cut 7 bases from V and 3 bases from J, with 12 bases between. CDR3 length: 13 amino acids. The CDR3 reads CASKGWRDTEAFF. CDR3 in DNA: TGTGCCAGCAAGGGTTGGCGGGACACTGAAGCTTTCTTT.

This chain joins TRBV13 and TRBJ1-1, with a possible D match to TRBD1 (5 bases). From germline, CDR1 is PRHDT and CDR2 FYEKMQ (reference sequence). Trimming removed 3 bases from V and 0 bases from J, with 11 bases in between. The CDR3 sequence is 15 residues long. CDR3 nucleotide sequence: TGTGCCAGCAGCTTGACAGTGGAAATGAACACTGAAGCTTTCTTT. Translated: CASSLTVEMNTEAFF.

Here the CDR3 DNA reads TGCAGCGTCCTTAATACGGGGGGCAACGAAAAACTGTTTTTT. Encoded protein: CSVLNTGGNEKLFF. The chain has TRBV29-1 and TRBJ1-4, with a weak D call TRBD1 (6 bases). V lost 6 bases to trimming and J lost 8 bases, with 19 bases between them. The CDR3 covers 14 residues. Germline V gene data show CDR1 as SQVTM and CDR2 as ANQGSEA.

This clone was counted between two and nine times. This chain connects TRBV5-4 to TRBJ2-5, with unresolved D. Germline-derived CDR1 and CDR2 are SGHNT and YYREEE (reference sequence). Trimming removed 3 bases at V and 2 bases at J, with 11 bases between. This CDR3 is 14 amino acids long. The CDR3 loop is CASSSPRRQETQYF. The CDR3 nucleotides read TGTGCCAGCAGCTCTCCCAGAAGACAAGAGACCCAGTACTTC.

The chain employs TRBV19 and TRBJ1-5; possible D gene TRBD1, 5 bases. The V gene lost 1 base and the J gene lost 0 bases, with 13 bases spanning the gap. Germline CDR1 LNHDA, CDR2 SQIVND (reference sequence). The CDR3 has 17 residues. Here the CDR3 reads CASSIADRVYSNQPQHF. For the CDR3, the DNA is TGTGCCAGTAGTATAGCCGACAGAGTTTATAGCAATCAGCCCCAGCATTTT.

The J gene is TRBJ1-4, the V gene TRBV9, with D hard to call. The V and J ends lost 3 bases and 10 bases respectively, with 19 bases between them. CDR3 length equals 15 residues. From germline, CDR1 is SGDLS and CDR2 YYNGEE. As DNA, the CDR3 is TGTGCCAGCAGCGGAACCGGGGAAGGCGTTGGAAAACTGTTTTTT. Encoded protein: CASSGTGEGVGKLFF.